This T cell receptor beta chain was identified in a study of T cells in Graves' hyperthyroidism and ophthalmopathy. The sample holds a few counts of this clonotype. It was RNA transcripts that yielded the amplified TCR beta CDR3 regions. HTBI primers were used for first-round RT-PCR of the TCR CDR3. TCRdb re-analysed the multiplex PCR reads in MiXCR, keeping a single row per CDR3 protein. In the table there are 500,000 to 700,000 distinct CDR3 sequences, roughly a sixth of which are singletons. Unmatched junction bases numbered 7, after V lost 3 bases and J lost 9 bases. The CDR3 loop spans 15 amino acids. Germline CDR1 reads SQVTM; CDR2 reads ANQGSEA.

Material for sequencing was blood. The chain uses TRBV29-1 and TRBJ2-1, with TRBD2 matching 14 bases. The TCR sequence derives from a woman under 30 with Graves' hyperthyroidism. CDR3 DNA: TGCAGCGTTGAGTCGGGACTAGCGGGAGAGAGTGAGCAGTTCTTC. It is translated as CSVESGLAGESEQFF.